This TCR beta chain was profiled in a study of cytomegalovirus exposure and HLA in healthy donors. Study summary: The early release's HLA-typed donors yielded approximately 81 million unique TCRs.

60 Vbeta and 13 Jbeta primers were used in PCR. Profiling relied on immunoSEQ multiplex PCR, and the TCRdb table lists in-frame clones only, not all of them. Its listing shows about 140,000 clones. CDR1 SGHNT and CDR2 YENEEA come from the germline V gene. V was clipped by 1 base and J by 4 bases, with 9 bases between them. This CDR3 is 14 amino acids long. Turning to this clone: Its target is unknown.

Findings and caveats of the study: Some TCR beta chains (around 160 of them) were listed as cytomegalovirus-associated. Likely technical artifact: a cluster of highly shared sequence variants.

This chain uses TRBV11-3 with TRBJ2-3; TRBD2 might be the D (6 bases). The sequencing input was PBMCs. The sequence was obtained from a woman between 18 and 29 years old in good health and CMV-seronegative. CDR3 nucleotide sequence: TGTGCCAGCAGCTTAGTTACTAGCTCAGATACGCAGTATTTT. It codes for CASSLVTSSDTQYF.